Included here is one T cell receptor beta chain sequence, with context. The CDR3 runs to 16 residues. Germline V gene lookup returns CDR1 MGHRA and CDR2 YSYEKL. The trim removed 1 base at V and 5 bases at J, leaving 9 bases unmatched. This entry comes from a study of T cell responses to AZD1222 COVID-19 vaccine. Some clones are missing from TCRdb's copy, which holds only in-frame ones; the method was immunoSEQ multiplex PCR. The profile shows 120,000 or so clones, around 89% of them singletons. The specimen was peripheral blood, collected on day 0 of MenACWY control vaccination. This chain uses TRBV4-1 with TRBJ2-3; 7 bases align to TRBD2. This receptor was taken from an adult in good health. Here the CDR3 reads CASSQGTGGRGDTQYF. CDR3 in DNA: TGCGCCAGCAGCCAAGGGACGGGAGGTCGAGGAGATACGCAGTATTTT.